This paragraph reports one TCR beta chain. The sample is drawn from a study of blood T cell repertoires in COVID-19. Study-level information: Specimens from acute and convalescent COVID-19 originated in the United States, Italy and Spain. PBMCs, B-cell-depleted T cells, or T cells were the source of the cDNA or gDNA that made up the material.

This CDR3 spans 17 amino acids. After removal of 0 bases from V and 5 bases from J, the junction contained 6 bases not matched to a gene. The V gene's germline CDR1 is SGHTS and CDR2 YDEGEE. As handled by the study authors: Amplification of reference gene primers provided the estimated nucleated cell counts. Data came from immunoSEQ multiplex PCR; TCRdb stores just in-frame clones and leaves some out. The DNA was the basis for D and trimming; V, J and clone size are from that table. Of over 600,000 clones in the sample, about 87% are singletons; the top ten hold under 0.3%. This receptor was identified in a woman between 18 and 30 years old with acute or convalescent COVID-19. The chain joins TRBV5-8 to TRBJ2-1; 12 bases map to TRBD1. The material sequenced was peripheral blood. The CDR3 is CASSLEGTGGLNNEQFF. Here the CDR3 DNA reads TGTGCCAGCAGCTTGGAGGGGACAGGGGGCCTAAACAATGAGCAGTTCTTC.